What follows describes a single TCR beta chain. The data stem from a study of T cell changes during pregnancy in multiple sclerosis. Profiled with immunoSEQ multiplex PCR; TCRdb holds only in-frame clones, not every one. The table records under 85,000 clones, about nine tenths of them present only once. This CDR3 region has 13 residues. Germline V CDR1 and CDR2: SEHNR, FQNEAQ (reference sequence). V dropped 7 bases and J dropped 7; count of bases not matched to a gene: 3. J is TRBJ1-6 and V is TRBV7-9; TRBD1 aligns across 8 bases. The sample consisted of CD4+ T cells from peripheral blood mononuclear cells, taken in the second trimester of pregnancy. The sequence came from a female donor with multiple sclerosis, enrolled in a pregnancy study. Here the CDR3 DNA reads TGTGCCAGCACCGGACAGGGAAATTCACCCCTCCACTTT. It yields the protein CASTGQGNSPLHF.